This TCR beta chain stems from a study of PD-L1 blockade in urothelial cancer. Study context: Males with bladder-origin urothelial cancer constituted about 85% of the roughly 30 patients. The median number of T cells present in blood samples was around 150,000.

Germline V gives CDR1 MNHEY, CDR2 SMNVEV (reference sequence). Trimming shortened V by 0 bases and J by 0 bases, and 9 bases separated the two germline ends. The CDR3 is 15 residues long. Regarding the study as a whole: At 3 weeks on treatment, tumor-associated clones expanded more with durable benefit.

The protocol was immunoSEQ multiplex PCR, while the TCRdb copy is restricted to in-frame clones and leaves out a portion. This sample has roughly 17,000 clones, with about nine tenths found just once. On this clone: Its target is not known.

The specimen comprised PBMCs, sampled around atezolizumab (anti-PD-L1) treatment. The sequence came from a man aged 50 to 60 with urothelial cancer. J is TRBJ2-7 and V is TRBV27, with D hard to call. The CDR3 nucleotides read TGTGCCAGCAGTTTATCGTGGCGGATCTCCTACGAGCAGTACTTC. It yields the protein CASSLSWRISYEQYF.